The clone carrying this T cell receptor (beta chain) was detected only a few times. Its antigen is undetermined. The sample is drawn from a study of beta chain features in type 1 diabetes. Study results and caveats: No resolution was reached here on whether HLA type influences TCRB rearrangement.

As every portion of the isolated RNA was reverse transcribed, the sequencing read expressed TCRB transcripts. Clones were sequenced by immunoSEQ multiplex PCR, and TCRdb holds only the in-frame ones, with some missing. The repertoire holds about 250,000 clones, with 13% to 15% as singletons. A single heparinised draw of 95 to 150 mL on average was taken per donor. The length of the CDR3 is 14 residues. Germline CDR1 and CDR2: SGHRS and YFSETQ. Trimming at V came to 5 bases and at J to 8 bases, leaving 10 bases not matched to a gene. The J gene is TRBJ1-2, the V gene TRBV5-1, with TRBD1 matching over 9 bases. The sequenced sample was naive CD4+ T cells from blood. The TCR was taken from a middle-aged woman in good health. CDR3 residues: CASRPLGQGRGYTF. CDR3 sequence (DNA): TGCGCCAGCAGACCTCTTGGACAGGGGAGAGGCTACACCTTC.